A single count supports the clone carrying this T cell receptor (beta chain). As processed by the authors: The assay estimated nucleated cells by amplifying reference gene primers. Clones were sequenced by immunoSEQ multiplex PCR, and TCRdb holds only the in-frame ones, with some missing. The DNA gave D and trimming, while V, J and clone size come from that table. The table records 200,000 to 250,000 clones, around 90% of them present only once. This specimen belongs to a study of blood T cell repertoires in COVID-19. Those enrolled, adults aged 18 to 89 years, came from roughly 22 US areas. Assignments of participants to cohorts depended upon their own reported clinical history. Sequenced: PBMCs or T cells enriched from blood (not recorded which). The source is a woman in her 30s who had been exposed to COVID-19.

This CDR3 reads CASSRGQGETYEQYF. CDR3 DNA: TGCGCCAGCAGCCGGGGACAGGGGGAAACCTACGAGCAGTACTTC. This sequence joins TRBV4-1 and TRBJ2-7; 11 bases match TRBD1. From germline, CDR1 is MGHRA and CDR2 YSYEKL. CDR3 length: 15 amino acids. V was pared by 4 bases and J by 2 bases, with 4 bases of the junction left unmatched.